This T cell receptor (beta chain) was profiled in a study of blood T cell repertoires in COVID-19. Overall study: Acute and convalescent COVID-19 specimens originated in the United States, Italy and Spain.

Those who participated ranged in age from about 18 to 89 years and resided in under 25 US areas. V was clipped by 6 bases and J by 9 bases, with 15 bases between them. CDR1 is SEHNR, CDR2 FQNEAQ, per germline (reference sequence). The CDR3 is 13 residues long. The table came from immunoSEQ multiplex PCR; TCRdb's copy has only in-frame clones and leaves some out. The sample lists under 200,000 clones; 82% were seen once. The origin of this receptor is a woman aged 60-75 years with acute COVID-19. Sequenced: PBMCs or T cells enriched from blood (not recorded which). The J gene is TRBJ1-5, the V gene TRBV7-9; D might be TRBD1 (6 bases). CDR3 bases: TGTGCCAGCAGTCCCCAGGGGATAGGGCCCCAGCATTTT. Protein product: CASSPQGIGPQHF.